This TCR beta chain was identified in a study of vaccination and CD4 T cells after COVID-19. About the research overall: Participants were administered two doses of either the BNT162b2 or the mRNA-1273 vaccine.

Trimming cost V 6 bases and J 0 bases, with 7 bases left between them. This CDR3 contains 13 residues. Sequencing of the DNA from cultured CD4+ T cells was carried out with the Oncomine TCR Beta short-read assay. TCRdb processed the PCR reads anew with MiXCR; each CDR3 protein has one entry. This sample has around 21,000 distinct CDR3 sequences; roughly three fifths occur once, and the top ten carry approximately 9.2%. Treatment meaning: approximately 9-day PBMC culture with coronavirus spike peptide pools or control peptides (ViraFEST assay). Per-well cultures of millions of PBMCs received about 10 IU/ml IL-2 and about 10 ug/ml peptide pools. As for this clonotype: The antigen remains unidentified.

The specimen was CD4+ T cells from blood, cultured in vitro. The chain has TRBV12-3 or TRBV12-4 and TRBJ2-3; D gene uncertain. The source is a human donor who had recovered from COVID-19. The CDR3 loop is CASRQSSTDTQYF. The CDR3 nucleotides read TGTGCCAGCAGACAGTCTAGCACAGATACGCAGTATTTT.